This T cell receptor (beta chain) was captured in a study of cytomegalovirus exposure and HLA in healthy donors. Samples came from healthy bone marrow donors. Germline CDR1 reads MNHNY; CDR2 reads SVGAGI (reference sequence). The CDR3 sequence is 16 residues long. The V gene end was trimmed by 5 bases and the J gene end by 7 bases; junction bases not matched to a gene: 11. Study outcomes and limitations: Most observed TCR sequences were rare, whereas some public TCRs were detected in many donors.

This clone was seen a few times. Its specificity is unknown. The PCR ran on 60 Vbeta and 13 Jbeta primers. Profiled with immunoSEQ multiplex PCR; TCRdb holds only in-frame clones, not every one. The sample contains about 140,000 clones, about three quarters of which appear only once. This clonotype was obtained from a woman aged 40-49 years in good health and CMV-seronegative. The specimen was PBMCs. J is TRBJ2-5 and V is TRBV6-6; 12 nucleotides line up with TRBD1. The CDR3 sequence is CASSTRDRGRRGTQYF. In DNA form, the CDR3 reads TGTGCCAGCAGTACCCGGGACAGGGGGCGACGGGGGACCCAGTACTTC.